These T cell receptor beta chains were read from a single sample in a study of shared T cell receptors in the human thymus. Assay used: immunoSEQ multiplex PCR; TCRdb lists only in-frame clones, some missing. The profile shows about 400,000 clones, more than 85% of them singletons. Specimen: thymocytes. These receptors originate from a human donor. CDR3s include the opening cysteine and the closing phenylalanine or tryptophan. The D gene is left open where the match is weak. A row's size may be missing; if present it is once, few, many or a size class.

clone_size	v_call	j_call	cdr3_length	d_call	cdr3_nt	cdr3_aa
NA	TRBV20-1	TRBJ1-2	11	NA	TGCAGTGCTCTTCTAACCTATGGCTACACCTTC	CSALLTYGYTF
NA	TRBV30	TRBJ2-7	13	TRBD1	TGTGCCTGGAGTACCCCGACAGGGGGTGAACAGTACTTC	CAWSTPTGGEQYF
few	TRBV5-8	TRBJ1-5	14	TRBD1	TGTGCCAGCACCTCGGGACAGGGGAATCAGCCCCAGCATTTT	CASTSGQGNQPQHF
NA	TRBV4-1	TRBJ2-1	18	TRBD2	TGCGCCAGCAGCCACCATCCAAAAACTAGCGGGAATTCGAATGAGCAGTTCTTC	CASSHHPKTSGNSNEQFF
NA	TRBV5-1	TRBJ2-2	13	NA	TGCGCCAGCAGATATTACTACACCGGGGAGCTGTTTTTT	CASRYYYTGELFF
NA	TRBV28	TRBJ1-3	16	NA	TGTGCCAGCGGGGGGGGACTCAATACTCTCGGAAACACCATATATTTT	CASGGGLNTLGNTIYF
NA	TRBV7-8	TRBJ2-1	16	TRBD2	TGTGCCAGCAGCCCCGGGACTAGCGGGATGAGTCATGAGCAGTTCTTC	CASSPGTSGMSHEQFF
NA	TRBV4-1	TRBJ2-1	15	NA	TGCGCCAGCAGCCAAGCCGGGAGAGAAGACAATGAGCAGTTCTTC	CASSQAGREDNEQFF
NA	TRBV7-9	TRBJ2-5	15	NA	TGTGCCAGCAGCGCCTCTAGCGGGACAGGGAAGACCCAGTACTTC	CASSASSGTGKTQYF
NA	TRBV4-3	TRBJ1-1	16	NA	TGCGCCAGCAGCCAAGTTTCTTGGAGTGGGAACACTGAAGCTTTCTTT	CASSQVSWSGNTEAFF
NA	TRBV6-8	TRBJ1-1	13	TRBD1	TGTGCCAGCAGCTCCGACAGGGGAGGTGAAGCTTTCTTT	CASSSDRGGEAFF
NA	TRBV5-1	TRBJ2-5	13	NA	TGCGCCAGCAGCTTTGTCTCGGGAGAGACCCAGTACTTC	CASSFVSGETQYF
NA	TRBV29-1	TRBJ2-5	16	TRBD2	TGCAGCGTTGAACTACTAGCGGGAGGGCTCCAAGAGACCCAGTACTTC	CSVELLAGGLQETQYF
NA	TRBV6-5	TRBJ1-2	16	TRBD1	TGTGCCAGCAGCTACTCCTGGGGGACAGGAGGTGAAGGCTACACCTTC	CASSYSWGTGGEGYTF
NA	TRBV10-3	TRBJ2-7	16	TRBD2	TGTGCCATCAGCCCGCCGGTGCGGGAGGGCCGCTACGAGCAGTACTTC	CAISPPVREGRYEQYF
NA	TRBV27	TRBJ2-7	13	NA	TGTGCCAGCAGTTTGACTAGGGCCCACGAGCAGTACTTC	CASSLTRAHEQYF
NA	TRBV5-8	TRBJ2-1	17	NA	TGTGCCAGCAGCTTGTGGACTCGACAGAAAGCCTACAATGAGCAGTTCTTC	CASSLWTRQKAYNEQFF
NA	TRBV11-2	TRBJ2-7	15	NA	TGTGCCAGCAGCTTACAACCGGACCGGGCACACGAGCAGTACTTC	CASSLQPDRAHEQYF
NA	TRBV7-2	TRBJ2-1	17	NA	TGTGCCAGCAGCTTAGGGCGACAGGTCCCCAGGGAGGGTGAGCAGTTCTTC	CASSLGRQVPREGEQFF
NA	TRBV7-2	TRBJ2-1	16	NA	TGTGCCAGCAGCTTACCACCGAGGGCATCCTACAATGAGCAGTTCTTC	CASSLPPRASYNEQFF
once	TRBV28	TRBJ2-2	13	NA	TGTGCCAGCAGACCCCCGGGTACCGGGGAGCTGTTTTTT	CASRPPGTGELFF
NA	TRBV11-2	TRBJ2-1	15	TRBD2	TGTGCCAGCAGCTCAAAGCGGGAGACCTACAATGAGCAGTTCTTC	CASSSKRETYNEQFF
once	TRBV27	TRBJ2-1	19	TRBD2	TGTGCCAGCAGTTGTGGACTAGCGGGGCACGGATCAGGGGACAATGAGCAGTTCTTC	CASSCGLAGHGSGDNEQFF
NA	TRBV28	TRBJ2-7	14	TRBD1	TGTGCCAGCAGTTTTCGGACAGGGATCTACGAGCAGTACTTC	CASSFRTGIYEQYF
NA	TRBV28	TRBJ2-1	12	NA	TGTGCCAGCAGTCCCCCCAGGAGGGAGCAGTTCTTC	CASSPPRREQFF
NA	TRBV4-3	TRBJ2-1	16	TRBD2	TGCGCCAGCAGCCAGAGACTAGCGGGAGAACACAATGAGCAGTTCTTC	CASSQRLAGEHNEQFF
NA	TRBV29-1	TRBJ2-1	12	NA	TGCAGCGTTGAAGGCAGATACAATGAGCAGTTCTTC	CSVEGRYNEQFF
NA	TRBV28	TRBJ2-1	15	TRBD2	TGTGCCAGCAGCGGGGGGATAGGATCCTACAATGAGCAGTTCTTC	CASSGGIGSYNEQFF
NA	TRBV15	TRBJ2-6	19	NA	TGTGCCACCAGCAGAGATTCTCGGGGTATGGTAACTGGGGCCAACGTCCTGACTTTC	CATSRDSRGMVTGANVLTF
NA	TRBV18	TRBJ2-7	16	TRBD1	TGTGCCAGCTCACAGCCCCACGGGGACAGCTCCTACGAGCAGTACTTC	CASSQPHGDSSYEQYF
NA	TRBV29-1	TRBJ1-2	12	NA	TGCAGCGTTGCTTCCGGGACCCATGGCTACACCTTC	CSVASGTHGYTF
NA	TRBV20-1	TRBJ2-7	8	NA	TGCAGTGCTGGCGAGCAGTACTTC	CSAGEQYF
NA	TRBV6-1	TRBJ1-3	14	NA	TGTGCCAGCAGTGGAGGGTTCCAGGGAAACACCATATATTTT	CASSGGFQGNTIYF
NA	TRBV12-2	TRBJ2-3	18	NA	NA	CASRLADQVASGSDTQYF
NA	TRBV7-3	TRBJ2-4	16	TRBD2	TGTGCCAGCAGCCCAGGGAGGGGCCCAGCCAAAAACATTCAGTACTTC	CASSPGRGPAKNIQYF
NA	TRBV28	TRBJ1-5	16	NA	TGTGCCAGCAGTTTCCGGCGGCGGGATCGAAATCAGCCCCAGCATTTT	CASSFRRRDRNQPQHF
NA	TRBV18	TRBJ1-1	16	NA	TGTGCCAGCTCATTTTACACAGGCCCCCTCTCCACTGAAGCTTTCTTT	CASSFYTGPLSTEAFF
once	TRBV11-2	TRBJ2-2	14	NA	TGTGCCAGCAGCTTGGGGTCATACACCGGGGAGCTGTTTTTT	CASSLGSYTGELFF
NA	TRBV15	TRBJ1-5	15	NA	TGTGCCACCAGCAGAGATCGTAATACGGGGCAGCCCCAGCATTTT	CATSRDRNTGQPQHF
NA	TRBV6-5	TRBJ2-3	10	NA	TGTGCCACCGCCGCAGATACGCAGTATTTT	CATAADTQYF
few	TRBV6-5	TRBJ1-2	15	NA	TGTGCCAGCAGTTTAATAAGGGAGCAGATAGGAGGCTACACCTTC	CASSLIREQIGGYTF
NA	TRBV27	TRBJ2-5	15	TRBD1	TGTGCCAGCAGTTTAGTAGGACAGGGGAGGGAGACCCAGTACTTC	CASSLVGQGRETQYF
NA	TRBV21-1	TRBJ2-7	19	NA	TGTGCCAGCAGTGCCTTTGTAGGCGGGAGGGCTCTCAACTCCTACGAGCAGTACTTC	CASSAFVGGRALNSYEQYF